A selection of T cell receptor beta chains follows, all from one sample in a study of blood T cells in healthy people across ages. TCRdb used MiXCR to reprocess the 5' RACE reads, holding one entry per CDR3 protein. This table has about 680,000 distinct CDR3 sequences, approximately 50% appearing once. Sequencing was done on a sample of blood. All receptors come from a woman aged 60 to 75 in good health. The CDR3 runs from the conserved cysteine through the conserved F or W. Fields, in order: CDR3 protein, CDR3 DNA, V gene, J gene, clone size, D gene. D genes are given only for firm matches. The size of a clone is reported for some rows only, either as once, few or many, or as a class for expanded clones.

CDR3: CASSQAYVANYGYTF; DNA: TGCGCCAGCAGCCAGGCGTATGTAGCAAACTATGGCTACACCTTC; V: TRBV4-3; J: TRBJ1-2; size: -; D: -
CDR3: CASSSPGTSGPETQYF; DNA: TGTGCCAGCAGTTCCCCGGGGACTAGCGGGCCAGAGACCCAGTACTTC; V: TRBV27; J: TRBJ2-5; size: -; D: TRBD2
CDR3: CASSPGRMGAAFF; DNA: TGTGCCAGCAGTCCCGGACGGATGGGAGCGGCTTTCTTT; V: TRBV28; J: TRBJ1-1; size: -; D: -
CDR3: CATSNYGYTF; DNA: TGTGCCACCTCTAACTATGGCTACACCTTC; V: TRBV28; J: TRBJ1-2; size: -; D: -
CDR3: CASSPPNRISNYGYTF; DNA: TGTGCCAGCAGCCCTCCCAACAGGATCTCTAACTATGGCTACACCTTC; V: TRBV7-2; J: TRBJ1-2; size: -; D: -
CDR3: CASRSPRGEARDTQYF; DNA: TGTGCCAGCAGGTCCCCTAGAGGTGAAGCTAGAGATACGCAGTATTTT; V: TRBV7-2; J: TRBJ2-3; size: -; D: -
CDR3: CASSASGGTYNEQFF; DNA: TGTGCCAGCAGCGCTAGCGGGGGGACCTACAATGAGCAGTTCTTC; V: TRBV9; J: TRBJ2-1; size: -; D: TRBD2
CDR3: CASSPLAGANEQFF; DNA: TGTGCCAGCAGTCCGCTAGCGGGAGCAAATGAGCAGTTCTTC; V: TRBV12-3/TRBV12-4; J: TRBJ2-1; size: few; D: TRBD2
CDR3: CASSFKERKPRSSYEQYF; DNA: TGCGCCAGCAGCTTTAAGGAGAGAAAGCCCCGGAGCTCCTACGAGCAGTACTTC; V: TRBV5-1; J: TRBJ2-7; size: -; D: -
CDR3: CSASLALRDNEQFF; DNA: TGCAGTGCTAGTTTGGCCCTCCGCGACAATGAGCAGTTCTTC; V: TRBV20-1; J: TRBJ2-1; size: -; D: -
CDR3: CSASWGEETQYF; DNA: TGCAGTGCTAGTTGGGGAGAGGAGACCCAGTACTTC; V: TRBV20-1; J: TRBJ2-5; size: few; D: -
CDR3: CASSLVDRNTEAFF; DNA: TGTGCCAGCAGCTTAGTGGACAGGAACACTGAAGCTTTCTTT; V: TRBV7-2; J: TRBJ1-1; size: few; D: -
CDR3: CASSQDWSGRGPDTQYF; DNA: TGTGCCAGCAGCCAAGATTGGAGCGGTAGAGGTCCAGATACGCAGTATTTT; V: TRBV3-1; J: TRBJ2-3; size: -; D: -
CDR3: CATNWREGLYEQYF; DNA: TGTGCCACCAATTGGCGGGAGGGCCTGTATGAGCAGTACTTC; V: TRBV18; J: TRBJ2-7; size: few; D: TRBD2
CDR3: CSARRTSFIPDTQYF; DNA: TGCAGTGCCCGACGGACTAGCTTCATTCCAGATACGCAGTATTTT; V: TRBV20-1; J: TRBJ2-3; size: -; D: TRBD2
CDR3: CASCTEQGLNEQYF; DNA: TGTGCCAGCTGTACAGAACAGGGCCTAAACGAGCAGTACTTC; V: TRBV28; J: TRBJ2-7; size: few; D: -
CDR3: CASSRKTGTAKATNEKLFF; DNA: TGTGCCAGCAGCCGAAAAACCGGGACAGCGAAGGCAACTAATGAAAAACTGTTTTTT; V: TRBV11-1; J: TRBJ1-4; size: many; D: TRBD1
CDR3: CSVQGWTYEQYF; DNA: TGCAGCGTACAGGGATGGACCTACGAGCAGTACTTC; V: TRBV29-1; J: TRBJ2-7; size: -; D: -
CDR3: CASGNVGSYEQYF; DNA: TGCGCCAGCGGGAACGTGGGCTCCTACGAGCAGTACTTC; V: TRBV5-1; J: TRBJ2-7; size: -; D: -
CDR3: CASSIDREGEAFF; DNA: TGTGCCAGCAGCATAGACAGGGAGGGTGAAGCTTTCTTT; V: TRBV5-4; J: TRBJ1-1; size: once; D: TRBD1
CDR3: CASSPPGGSGELFF; DNA: TGTGCCAGCAGTCCCCCGGGGGGCTCGGGGGAGCTGTTTTTT; V: TRBV28; J: TRBJ2-2; size: -; D: -
CDR3: CAWSAGRGPTLLREQYF; DNA: TGTGCCTGGAGTGCTGGCAGGGGCCCCACCCTACTACGGGAGCAGTACTTC; V: TRBV30; J: TRBJ2-7; size: once; D: -
CDR3: CASRTGTASYEQYF; DNA: TGTGCCAGCAGGACTGGAACGGCCTCCTACGAGCAGTACTTC; V: TRBV28; J: TRBJ2-7; size: many; D: -
CDR3: CASSPAGGASEKLFF; DNA: TGTGCCAGCAGTCCAGCAGGGGGCGCGAGTGAAAAACTGTTTTTT; V: TRBV28; J: TRBJ1-4; size: -; D: TRBD1
CDR3: CASQPRAGSSYNEQFF; DNA: TGCGCCAGTCAGCCTCGAGCGGGGAGCTCCTACAATGAGCAGTTCTTC; V: TRBV5-1; J: TRBJ2-1; size: -; D: TRBD2
CDR3: CASSPGQHFRGYTF; DNA: TGTGCCAGCAGCCCGGGACAGCACTTTCGAGGCTACACCTTC; V: TRBV7-9; J: TRBJ1-2; size: -; D: TRBD1
CDR3: CASSIRTAKETQYF; DNA: TGTGCCAGTAGTATACGGACAGCAAAAGAGACCCAGTACTTC; V: TRBV19; J: TRBJ2-5; size: few; D: -
CDR3: CSARPAGANNEQFF; DNA: TGCAGTGCTAGGCCGGCGGGAGCCAACAATGAGCAGTTCTTC; V: TRBV20-1; J: TRBJ2-1; size: -; D: TRBD2
CDR3: CASSLSGKGGYTF; DNA: TGTGCCAGCAGTTTAAGCGGCAAGGGTGGCTACACCTTC; V: TRBV28; J: TRBJ1-2; size: once; D: -
CDR3: CASSPVFRGETQYF; DNA: TGTGCCAGCAGCCCCGTCTTTCGGGGGGAGACCCAGTACTTC; V: TRBV7-2; J: TRBJ2-5; size: -; D: -
CDR3: CASSDRTGSGYTF; DNA: TGTGCCAGCAGCGACCGGACAGGTTCTGGCTACACCTTC; V: TRBV11-2; J: TRBJ1-2; size: -; D: TRBD1
CDR3: CSARDPRRGYGYTF; DNA: TGCAGTGCTAGAGATCCTAGGAGGGGCTATGGCTACACCTTC; V: TRBV20-1; J: TRBJ1-2; size: -; D: -
CDR3: CSARKMGQNTEAFF; DNA: TGCAGTGCTAGAAAAATGGGCCAGAACACTGAAGCTTTCTTT; V: TRBV20-1; J: TRBJ1-1; size: few; D: -
CDR3: CSATPGGGQNSPLHF; DNA: TGCAGTGCCACGCCCGGGGGGGGACAGAATTCACCCCTCCACTTT; V: TRBV20-1; J: TRBJ1-6; size: -; D: TRBD1
CDR3: CASSQDRMGASNEKLFF; DNA: TGTGCCAGCAGCCAAGATCGGATGGGGGCATCGAATGAAAAACTGTTTTTT; V: TRBV3-1; J: TRBJ1-4; size: -; D: -
CDR3: CASSYGGTGNNYGYTF; DNA: TGTGCCAGCAGTTACGGCGGGACAGGGAACAACTATGGCTACACCTTC; V: TRBV6-2/TRBV6-3; J: TRBJ1-2; size: -; D: TRBD1
CDR3: CASSQDRRPVYGYTF; DNA: TGCGCCAGCAGCCAAGACAGAAGGCCTGTCTATGGCTACACCTTC; V: TRBV4-3; J: TRBJ1-2; size: -; D: -
CDR3: CASSYGLPSGANVLTF; DNA: TGTGCCAGCAGTTACGGACTCCCTTCTGGGGCCAACGTCCTGACTTTC; V: TRBV6-2/TRBV6-3; J: TRBJ2-6; size: few; D: -
CDR3: CASSLRGVTETQYF; DNA: TGTGCCAGCAGTTTACGGGGAGTCACAGAGACCCAGTACTTC; V: TRBV28; J: TRBJ2-5; size: -; D: -
CDR3: CASSHSGTGWETDTQYF; DNA: TGTGCCAGCAGCCATTCCGGGACAGGGTGGGAAACAGATACGCAGTATTTT; V: TRBV7-3; J: TRBJ2-3; size: -; D: TRBD1
CDR3: CSAPPTRVGIQETQYF; DNA: TGCAGTGCTCCGCCAACAAGAGTAGGAATCCAAGAGACCCAGTACTTC; V: TRBV20-1; J: TRBJ2-5; size: -; D: -
CDR3: CASSTMTGISSEQYF; DNA: TGCGCCAGCAGCACTATGACAGGGATATCGTCCGAGCAGTACTTC; V: TRBV5-1; J: TRBJ2-7; size: -; D: TRBD1
CDR3: CAIGLAAPYQETLYF; DNA: TGTGCCATAGGACTAGCGGCGCCATACCAAGAGACCCTGTACTTC; V: TRBV10-3; J: TRBJ2-5; size: -; D: TRBD2
CDR3: CSARDSSGAGGHEQYF; DNA: TGCAGTGCTAGAGATTCCTCGGGCGCGGGAGGCCACGAGCAGTACTTC; V: TRBV20-1; J: TRBJ2-7; size: few; D: TRBD2
CDR3: CASSHGGVNREQFF; DNA: TGTGCCAGCAGCCACGGGGGGGTGAATCGGGAGCAGTTCTTC; V: TRBV4-2; J: TRBJ2-1; size: -; D: TRBD2
CDR3: CASSRGEGTGELFF; DNA: TGTGCCAGCAGCCGCGGGGAGGGCACCGGGGAGCTGTTTTTT; V: TRBV2; J: TRBJ2-2; size: -; D: TRBD2
CDR3: CSAWGQGRNSPLHF; DNA: TGCAGTGCTTGGGGACAGGGGAGAAATTCACCCCTCCACTTT; V: TRBV20-1; J: TRBJ1-6; size: few; D: TRBD1
CDR3: CSASGVGRYEQYF; DNA: TGCAGTGCTAGCGGGGTAGGACGCTACGAGCAGTACTTC; V: TRBV20-1; J: TRBJ2-7; size: -; D: -
CDR3: CASSQDFGVPGELFF; DNA: TGCGCCAGCAGCCAAGATTTCGGGGTGCCCGGGGAGCTGTTTTTT; V: TRBV4-3; J: TRBJ2-2; size: few; D: -
CDR3: CASSRRDIRGELFF; DNA: TGTGCCAGCAGCCGCCGGGACATAAGAGGGGAGCTGTTTTTT; V: TRBV7-9; J: TRBJ2-2; size: -; D: -
CDR3: CASSSRLAGSYNEQFF; DNA: TGTGCCAGCAGTTCGCGACTAGCGGGCTCCTACAATGAGCAGTTCTTC; V: TRBV28; J: TRBJ2-1; size: once; D: TRBD2
CDR3: CASSLRAGYGDEQFF; DNA: TGTGCCAGCAGCTTAAGGGCCGGCTATGGAGATGAGCAGTTCTTC; V: TRBV7-2; J: TRBJ2-1; size: few; D: -
CDR3: CASSVLPKGTQLLNEQYF; DNA: TGTGCCAGCAGCGTACTTCCCAAGGGAACCCAACTCCTCAATGAGCAGTACTTC; V: TRBV9; J: TRBJ2-7; size: -; D: -
CDR3: CSARRPQEPYEQYF; DNA: TGCAGTGCTAGACGCCCCCAGGAACCCTACGAGCAGTACTTC; V: TRBV20-1; J: TRBJ2-7; size: -; D: -
CDR3: CASRERLVLNEQFF; DNA: TGTGCCAGCAGGGAAAGACTGGTCTTAAATGAGCAGTTCTTC; V: TRBV7-2; J: TRBJ2-1; size: -; D: -
CDR3: CASSEDPGVEQYF; DNA: TGTGCCAGCAGTGAAGATCCAGGGGTCGAGCAGTACTTC; V: TRBV9; J: TRBJ2-7; size: -; D: -